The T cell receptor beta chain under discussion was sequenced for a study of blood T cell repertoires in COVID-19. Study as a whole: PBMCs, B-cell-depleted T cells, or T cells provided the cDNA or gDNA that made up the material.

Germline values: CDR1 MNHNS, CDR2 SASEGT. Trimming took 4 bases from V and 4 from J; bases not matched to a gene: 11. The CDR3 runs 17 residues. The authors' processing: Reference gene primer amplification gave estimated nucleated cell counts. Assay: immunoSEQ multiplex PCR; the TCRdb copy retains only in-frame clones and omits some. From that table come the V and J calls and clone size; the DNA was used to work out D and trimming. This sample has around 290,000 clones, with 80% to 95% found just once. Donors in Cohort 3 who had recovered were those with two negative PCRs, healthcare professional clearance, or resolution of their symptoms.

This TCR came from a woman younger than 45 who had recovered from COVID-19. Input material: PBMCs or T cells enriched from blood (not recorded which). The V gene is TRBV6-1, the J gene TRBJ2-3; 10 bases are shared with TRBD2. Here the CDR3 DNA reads TGTGCCAGCAGTGTGGCCAAAAGCGGGAGGGCCTCAGATACGCAGTATTTT. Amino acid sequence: CASSVAKSGRASDTQYF.